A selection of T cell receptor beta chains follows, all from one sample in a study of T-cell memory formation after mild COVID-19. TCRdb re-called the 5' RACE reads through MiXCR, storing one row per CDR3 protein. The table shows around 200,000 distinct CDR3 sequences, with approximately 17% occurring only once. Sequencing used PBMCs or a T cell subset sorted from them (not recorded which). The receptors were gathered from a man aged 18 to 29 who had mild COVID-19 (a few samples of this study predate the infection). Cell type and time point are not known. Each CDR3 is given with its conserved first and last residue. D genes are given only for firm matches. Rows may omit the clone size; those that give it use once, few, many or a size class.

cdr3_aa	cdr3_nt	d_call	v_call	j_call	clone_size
CASRGWGETQYF	TGTGCCAGCAGGGGCTGGGGGGAGACCCAGTACTTC	NA	TRBV7-9	TRBJ2-5	few
CASSLSSGRRGEQFF	TGTGCCAGCAGCCTAAGTAGCGGGCGGCGGGGTGAGCAGTTCTTC	TRBD2	TRBV7-2	TRBJ2-1	NA
CPPGDQPQHF	TGTCCGCCGGGAGATCAGCCCCAGCATTTT	NA	TRBV7-9	TRBJ1-5	NA
CATRSGQGVNSPLHF	TGTGCCACCAGGTCCGGACAGGGGGTTAATTCACCCCTCCACTTT	TRBD1	TRBV15	TRBJ1-6	few
CSVGTTEETQYF	TGCAGCGTTGGGACAACCGAAGAGACCCAGTACTTC	NA	TRBV29-1	TRBJ2-5	many
CASSQGQGLYNEQFF	TGTGCCAGCTCACAGGGACAGGGGCTCTACAATGAGCAGTTCTTC	TRBD1	TRBV18	TRBJ2-1	NA
CASSDQGALNEQFF	TGTGCCAGCAGTGATCAGGGGGCTCTCAATGAGCAGTTCTTC	TRBD1	TRBV25-1	TRBJ2-1	NA
CASSPGTTLSYEQYF	TGCGCCAGCAGCCCCGGGACTACATTGTCCTACGAGCAGTACTTC	TRBD2	TRBV5-1	TRBJ2-7	NA
CASSLGGAKETQYF	TGCGCCAGCAGCTTGGGGGGGGCGAAAGAGACCCAGTACTTC	NA	TRBV5-1	TRBJ2-5	NA
CASSWEGADTQYF	TGCGCCAGCAGCTGGGAGGGGGCAGATACGCAGTATTTT	NA	TRBV5-1	TRBJ2-3	many
CASSIRQGDRQPQHF	TGTGCCAGTAGTATACGGCAGGGCGATCGTCAGCCCCAGCATTTT	NA	TRBV19	TRBJ1-5	NA
CASSFGTDNEKLFF	TGCGCCAGCAGCTTCGGGACAGATAATGAAAAACTGTTTTTT	TRBD1	TRBV5-1	TRBJ1-4	NA
CASSFVGTEAFF	TGTGCCAGCAGCTTCGTCGGCACTGAAGCTTTCTTT	NA	TRBV11-2	TRBJ1-1	few
CAISEEPGEKLFF	TGTGCCATCAGTGAGGAGCCGGGGGAAAAACTGTTTTTT	NA	TRBV10-3	TRBJ1-4	NA
CASSLEGTGALYGYTF	TGCGCCAGCAGCTTGGAAGGGACAGGGGCCCTCTATGGCTACACATTC	TRBD1	TRBV5-1	TRBJ1-2	NA